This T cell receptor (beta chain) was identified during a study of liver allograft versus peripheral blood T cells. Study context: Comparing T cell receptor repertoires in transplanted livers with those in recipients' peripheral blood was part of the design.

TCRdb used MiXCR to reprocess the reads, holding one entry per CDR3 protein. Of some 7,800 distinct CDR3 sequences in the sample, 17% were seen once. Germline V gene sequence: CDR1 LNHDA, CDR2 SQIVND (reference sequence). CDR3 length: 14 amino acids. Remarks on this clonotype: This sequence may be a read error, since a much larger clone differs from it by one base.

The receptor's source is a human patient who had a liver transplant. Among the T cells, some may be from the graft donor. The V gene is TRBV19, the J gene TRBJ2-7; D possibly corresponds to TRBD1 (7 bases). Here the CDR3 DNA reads TGTGCCAGTGCCCCTTTCCAGGGGGGCTACGAGCAGCACTTC. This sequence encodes CASAPFQGGYEQHF.